This T cell receptor (beta chain) derives from a study of regulatory T cells in long-lasting Graves disease. About the research overall: Over 5 years of antithyroid drugs plus positive TSH receptor antibodies defined persistent Graves' disease.

Time point here: persistent/refractory GD, antithyroid drugs over 5 years with positive TRAb. Generation of the TCR library employed RNA extracted from PBMCs. HTBI primers from iRepertoire and Arm-PCR of CDR3 regions yielded the TCR beta libraries. MiXCR, run by TCRdb on the multiplex PCR reads, gives a single entry per CDR3 protein. Of some 370,000 distinct CDR3 sequences in the sample, under 25% were seen once. Notes on the study in general: The work looked only at peripheral blood and did not look at thyroid tissue. Reduced TCR diversity was observed in persistent Graves' patients versus newly diagnosed patients.

This clonotype appeared many times. Its antigen is still unknown. The sequence was obtained from a female donor with Graves disease. The material sequenced was peripheral blood mononuclear cells (PBMCs), taken when the disease was refractory, from a patient treated with antithyroid drugs.

The CDR3 DNA reads as TGTGCCAGCAGTTACTTGAACTATGGCTACACCTTC. Amino acids: CASSYLNYGYTF. This sequence joins TRBV28 and TRBJ1-2, with D hard to call. The germline CDR1 and CDR2 sequences are MDHEN and SYDVKM. Deletions cut 4 bases from V and 2 bases from J, with 5 bases between. The CDR3 covers 12 residues.